Following are 18 T cell receptor beta chains from one sample sequenced in a study of shared clonotypes between healthy human individuals. Repertoires were generated with immunoSEQ multiplex PCR, while TCRdb's copy carries only in-frame clones and drops some. The table has around 1,900,000 clones, over 85% seen once; the top ten hold about 1.7%. Naive CD8 cells, CD45RO-negative and positively selected for CCR7, excluded terminally differentiated effector memory CD45RA+ cells. What was sequenced was naive CD8+ T cells from PBMCs. The receptors stem from a man younger than 35 in good health. Some clones in this sample may be carry-over from other donors' samples.

The chain is built from TRBV7-9 and TRBJ2-7; D is possibly TRBD1 (6 bases). Trimming took 1 base from V and 6 from J, leaving 10 bases between them. The CDR3 is made up of 13 amino acids. Germline CDR1 and CDR2: SEHNR and FQNEAQ (reference sequence). The CDR3 spells CASSLEGHFEQYF. The CDR3 coding sequence is TGTGCCAGCAGCTTAGAGGGACATTTCGAGCAGTACTTC.

CDR3 in DNA: TGTGCCAGCAGCGAATCCGGACAGGGGCACCATCAGCCCCAGCATTTT. The encoded protein is CASSESGQGHHQPQHF. This chain connects TRBV6-1 to TRBJ1-5, with 9 bases lining up with TRBD1. Germline CDR1 MNHNS, CDR2 SASEGT. Germline trimming cut 6 bases from V and 5 bases from J; bases unmatched to any gene: 11. The CDR3 length is 16 residues.

This chain connects TRBV7-6 to TRBJ2-1, with D perhaps TRBD1 (6 bases). Germline CDR1 SGHVS, CDR2 FNYEAQ. The CDR3 has 16 amino acids. V was clipped by 0 bases and J by 5 bases, with 14 bases between them. CDR3 sequence (DNA): TGTGCCAGCAGCTTAGCGCTGGGGGCAGGCCACAATGAGCAGTTCTTC. It translates to CASSLALGAGHNEQFF.

The gene calls are TRBV4-3 and TRBJ2-2; tentative D call: TRBD2 (6 bases). The ends were cut back, 0 bases at V and 3 bases at J, with 14 bases in the middle. The CDR3 spans 17 residues. Germline-derived CDR1 and CDR2 are LGHNA and YSLEER. CDR3 amino acids: CASSQDGSGLHTGELFF. The CDR3 DNA is TGCGCCAGCAGCCAAGATGGGTCGGGACTTCACACCGGGGAGCTGTTTTTT.

V usage is TRBV4-2 and J usage is TRBJ2-6; D might be TRBD2 (5 bases). The CDR3 totals 16 residues. Between the trimmed V and J ends, which lost 3 bases and 3 bases, there was a span of 12 bases. CDR1 is LGHNA, CDR2 YNFKEQ, per germline. The CDR3 loop reads CASSHTVGVGANVLTF. The CDR3, as DNA: TGTGCCAGCAGCCATACCGTCGGGGTTGGGGCCAACGTCCTGACTTTC.

Note on this clone: A much larger clone is a single base away; this may be a read error. The V gene is TRBV7-9, the J gene TRBJ1-1, with D unclear. There are 12 residues in the CDR3. CDR1 is SEHNR, CDR2 FQNEAQ, per germline (reference sequence). V was clipped by 5 bases and J by 1 base, with 5 bases between them. The CDR3 sequence: CASSVGNTEAFF. Written as DNA, the CDR3 is TGTGCCAGCAGCGTCGGGAACACTGAAGCTTTCTTT.

This clone appeared a few times. V usage is TRBV6-1 and J usage is TRBJ1-1; 7 positions match TRBD1. The ends lost 3 bases at V and 4 bases at J; junction bases unmatched: 5. The germline V gene encodes CDR1 MNHNS and CDR2 SASEGT. This CDR3 region has 14 residues. The CDR3 nucleotides read TGTGCCAGCAGTGACAAACAGGGGTTCACTGAAGCTTTCTTT. Its translation: CASSDKQGFTEAFF.

The chain joins TRBV9 to TRBJ2-7; possible D gene TRBD1, 5 bases. Trimming took 3 bases from V and 6 from J, leaving 13 bases between them. CDR3 size: 13 residues. The germline V gene has CDR1 SGDLS and CDR2 YYNGEE. CDR3 residues: CASSAVSQGEQYF. Written as DNA, the CDR3 is TGTGCCAGCAGCGCCGTTAGCCAGGGCGAGCAGTACTTC.

The V and J genes are TRBV28 and TRBJ1-2; 8 bases line up with TRBD1. CDR3 length: 13 amino acids. Germline V gene data show CDR1 as MDHEN and CDR2 as SYDVKM. After removal of 7 bases from V and 7 bases from J, the junction contained 8 bases not matched to a gene. The CDR3 here is CASIHSQGAGYTF. The CDR3 nucleotides are TGTGCCAGCATTCATAGCCAGGGGGCTGGCTACACCTTC.

The chain uses TRBV6-1 and TRBJ1-1; D is ambiguous. Deletions cut 1 base from V and 1 base from J, with 7 bases between. The CDR3 consists of 14 residues. Germline V gives CDR1 MNHNS, CDR2 SASEGT. CDR3 in DNA: TGTGCCAGCAGTGAAGGGACGGCGAACACTGAAGCTTTCTTT. Residues: CASSEGTANTEAFF.

V usage is TRBV18 and J usage is TRBJ2-1, with TRBD2 matching over 13 bases. There are 20 residues in the CDR3. V was clipped by 2 bases and J by 0 bases; unmatched bases: 10. Germline CDR1 and CDR2: KGHSH and LQKENI. This CDR3 reads CASSPDRTSGGRSSYNEQFF. The CDR3 DNA sequence: TGTGCCAGCTCACCAGATAGGACTAGCGGGGGAAGAAGCTCCTACAATGAGCAGTTCTTC.

The CDR3 is CASTWRGGVGEQYF. The DNA of the CDR3 is TGTGCCAGCACTTGGCGGGGAGGTGTGGGGGAGCAGTACTTC. The chain has TRBV28 and TRBJ2-7; D is perhaps TRBD2 (6 bases). CDR3 length: 14 amino acids. The ends were cut back, 7 bases at V and 7 bases at J, with 20 bases in the middle. Per the germline V gene, CDR1 is MDHEN and CDR2 is SYDVKM.

The rearrangement joins TRBV29-1 to TRBJ1-1; D is perhaps TRBD1 (6 bases). Germline CDR1 reads SQVTM; CDR2 reads ANQGSEA. Between the trimmed V and J ends, which lost 4 bases and 4 bases, there was a span of 16 bases. CDR3 length: 14 amino acids. The CDR3 here is CSVVWDTRSTEAFF. The CDR3 DNA is TGCAGCGTTGTCTGGGACACAAGGAGCACTGAAGCTTTCTTT. The variable domain in full, with the rest retrieved from reference TRBV29-1 and TRBJ1-1, is SAVISQKPSRDICQRGTSLTIQCQVDSQVTMMFWYRQQPGQSLTLIATANQGSEATYESGFVIDKFPISRPNLTFSTLTVSNMSPEDSSIYLCSVVWDTRSTEAFFGQGTRLTVV.

The chain couples TRBV6-6 to TRBJ2-7; D is uncertain. CDR3 length: 15 residues. V was pared by 2 bases and J by 0 bases, with 11 bases between. Per the germline V gene, CDR1 is MNHNY and CDR2 is SVGAGI (reference sequence). The CDR3 is CASSYDDLSSYEQYF. The CDR3 DNA sequence: TGTGCCAGCAGTTACGACGACCTGAGCTCCTACGAGCAGTACTTC.

The chain has TRBV7-8 and TRBJ1-5, with TRBD1 identical over 7 bases. Trimming at V came to 4 bases and at J to 0 bases, leaving 3 bases not matched to a gene. The V gene's germline CDR1 is SGHVS and CDR2 FQNEAQ. There are 15 residues in the CDR3. The chain's CDR3 is CASSSDRDSNQPQHF. In nucleotides, the CDR3 is TGTGCCAGCAGCTCTGACAGGGATAGCAATCAGCCCCAGCATTTT.

This clone was counted only a few times. The same CDR3 is also encoded by other DNA sequences in this sample. The chain is built from TRBV7-9 and TRBJ2-7; no definite D call. Germline CDR1 reads SEHNR; CDR2 reads FQNEAQ (reference sequence). Deletions cut 3 bases from V and 1 base from J, with 1 base between. The CDR3 consists of 11 residues. The CDR3 loop reads CASSFSYEQYF. In DNA form, the CDR3 reads TGTGCCAGCAGCTTTTCCTACGAGCAGTACTTC.

This clone appeared once. This chain links TRBV27 with TRBJ2-7; maybe TRBD2 (7 bases). V shed 4 bases and J shed 2 bases, with 12 bases lying between them. CDR1 and CDR2 from the germline V gene are MNHEY and SMNVEV (reference sequence). The CDR3 length is 14 residues. The CDR3, as DNA: TGTGCCAGCAGTTGGGGGGGCTCTCCCTACGAGCAGTACTTC. This sequence encodes CASSWGGSPYEQYF.

The chain carries TRBV15 and TRBJ2-3, with D uncertain. Germline V CDR1 and CDR2: LNHNV, YYDKDF (reference sequence). Trimming took 3 bases from V and 0 from J, leaving 10 bases between them. This CDR3 contains 15 residues. CDR3 coding DNA: TGTGCCACCAGCAGCCGCGGCACTAGCACAGATACGCAGTATTTT. Translating it yields CATSSRGTSTDTQYF.